Only a few counts were recorded for the clone carrying this TCR beta chain. Its target is unknown. This sample is drawn from a study of human T cells and chemical hapten exposure. General observations from the study: The count of PT1 expanded TCRs correlated positively with patch test score.

As to time point: pre-sensitization, week 0. Treatment reported: therapeutic diphenylcyclopropenone sensitization with weekly scalp DPC. Blood sampling occurred before each patch-test application. Those who donated were patients with alopecia, 18 to 70 years of age, and suitable for DPC. From the RACE reads, TCRdb called clonotypes with MiXCR, one entry per CDR3 protein. Of more than 300,000 distinct CDR3 sequences in the sample, about 5% are singletons; the top ten hold approximately 8.2%. The germline gives CDR1 MGHRA, CDR2 YSYEKL. The CDR3 runs to 18 residues. V was cut by 2 bases and J by 0 bases, with 17 bases left in between.

Sequencing used whole blood, obtained in connection with sensitization to the hapten diphenylcyclopropenone (DPC). This receptor was obtained from a woman between 18 and 30 years old with alopecia areata. Some clones in this sample may be carry-over from other donors' samples. The chain has TRBV4-1 and TRBJ1-3; D possibly corresponds to TRBD1 (5 bases). DNA for the CDR3: TGCGCCAGCAGCCAACTACCTCCGACAGTGCACTCTGGAAACACCATATATTTT. It translates to CASSQLPPTVHSGNTIYF.